The 9 T cell receptor beta chains listed next were all sequenced from one sample in a study of PD-1 blockade in mismatch repair-deficient tumors. TCRdb keeps only in-frame clones here, not all; method: immunoSEQ multiplex PCR. Of fewer than 60,000 clones listed, 77% are singletons. The source material was PBMCs, sampled before pembrolizumab treatment. These receptor sequences come from an adult with mismatch repair-deficient cancer.

The V and J genes are TRBV6-5 and TRBJ1-1; maybe TRBD1 (6 bases). Germline V gives CDR1 MNHEY, CDR2 SVGAGI. V was cut by 4 bases and J by 5 bases, with 11 bases left in between. The CDR3 spans 13 residues. This chain's CDR3 is CASSFTGWTEAFF. The CDR3 coding sequence is TGTGCCAGCAGTTTTACAGGGTGGACTGAAGCTTTCTTT.

V usage is TRBV5-4 and J usage is TRBJ2-7, with 10 bases fitting TRBD2. CDR3 length: 17 amino acids. Looked up from germline, CDR1 is SGHNT and CDR2 is YYREEE (reference sequence). V gave up 4 bases and J gave up 2 bases; unmatched junction bases: 12. The CDR3 is CASSPGLAVQDTYEQYF. In DNA, the CDR3 is TGTGCCAGCAGCCCCGGACTAGCGGTACAAGATACCTACGAGCAGTACTTC.

This CDR3 reads CASRSSQGTYGYTF. CDR3 DNA: TGTGCCAGTCGATCCAGTCAGGGGACCTATGGCTACACCTTC. The chain joins TRBV19 to TRBJ1-2; TRBD1 is a possible D gene (6 bases). The CDR3 has 14 amino acids. Trimming stripped 8 bases from V and 4 bases from J, with 17 bases between. CDR1 LNHDA and CDR2 SQIVND come from the germline V gene (reference sequence).

This clone has more than one count but fewer than ten. The chain couples TRBV7-2 to TRBJ1-2; perhaps TRBD1 as D (5 bases). The germline CDR1 and CDR2 sequences are SGHTA and FQGNSA. Trimming pared 5 bases from V and 14 bases from J, leaving 30 bases between. The CDR3 consists of 16 residues. CDR3 protein: CASSRRDRGGTPDLTF. CDR3 DNA sequence: TGTGCCAGCAGCCGAAGGGACCGGGGGGGAACCCCAGACTTAACCTTC.

CDR3 sequence: CASSLERPNTEAFF. The CDR3 coding sequence is TGTGCCAGCAGCTTAGAGAGGCCAAACACTGAAGCTTTCTTT. The V call is TRBV11-2, the J call TRBJ1-1; D not certain. Trimming pared 0 bases from V and 2 bases from J, leaving 7 bases between. The CDR3 has 14 residues. Germline V gene data show CDR1 as SGHAT and CDR2 as FQNNGV.

This clone was seen more than once but under ten times. The CDR3: CSVEGTSGILGEQFF. For the CDR3, the DNA is TGCAGCGTTGAAGGGACTAGCGGGATTCTCGGTGAGCAGTTCTTC. The V and J genes are TRBV29-1 and TRBJ2-1; 12 bases map to TRBD2. The junction had 7 bases not matched to a gene; V was cut back by 1 base and J by 9 bases. The CDR3 contains 15 residues. Germline V lookup: CDR1 SQVTM, CDR2 ANQGSEA.

The chain carries TRBV2 and TRBJ2-7, with D possibly being TRBD1 (5 bases). The V gene lost 5 bases and the J gene lost 6 bases, with 17 bases spanning the gap. Germline V gives CDR1 SNHLY, CDR2 FYNNEI. The CDR3 covers 14 residues. The CDR3 nucleotides are TGTGCCAGCAGTCGGGCCTCTGGGGCGGTCGAGCAGTACTTC. The encoded protein is CASSRASGAVEQYF. Variable domain in full (rest from reference TRBV2 and TRBJ2-7): EPEVTQTPSHQVTQMGQEVILRCVPISNHLYFYWYRQILGQKVEFLVSFYNNEISEKSEIFDDQFSVERPDGSNFTLKIRSTKLEDSAMYFCASSRASGAVEQYFGPGTRLTVT.

This rearrangement joins TRBV10-3 to TRBJ2-5, with TRBD2 identical over 7 bases. The ends lost 10 bases at V and 4 bases at J; junction bases unmatched: 9. This CDR3 region has 13 residues. Germline V gives CDR1 ENHRY, CDR2 SYGVKD. CDR3 sequence reads: CATTAGMGETQYF. The CDR3 DNA is TGTGCCACCACAGCGGGAATGGGAGAGACCCAGTACTTC.

In this sample, this clone is medium-sized (0.01 to 0.1%). The rearrangement joins TRBV18 to TRBJ2-2; the match to TRBD1 covers 7 bases. CDR1 and CDR2 from the germline V gene are KGHSH and LQKENI. V gave up 3 bases and J gave up 3 bases; unmatched junction bases: 7. The length of the CDR3 is 16 residues. The CDR3 DNA follows: TGTGCCAGCTCACCCACTAACAGGGGCGACACCGGGGAGCTGTTTTTT. This encodes CASSPTNRGDTGELFF.